This T cell receptor (beta chain) stems from a study of CD8+ T cells in alopecia areata. Whole-study results and caveats: In lesional scalp, particularly from alopecia totalis/universalis, clonality was higher than in normal scalp. Numerous clones, expanded in lesions, remained in scalp and blood during tofacitinib.

Treatment: oral pan-JAK inhibitor, 5-10 mg twice daily. Extraction and reverse transcription of RNA yielded cDNA as the sequencing template. Libraries were prepared by immunoSEQ multiplex PCR; TCRdb keeps only in-frame clonotypes and omits some of them. Altogether roughly 120,000 clones are present, roughly 63% being singletons, with the ten largest covering more than 25%. Concerning this clone: Its antigen is undetermined.

Trimming at V came to 0 bases and at J to 2 bases, leaving 8 bases not matched to a gene. Germline V lookup: CDR1 SGHDT, CDR2 YYEEEE. The CDR3 length is 16 residues. This receptor was obtained from a human donor with alopecia areata. The genes are TRBV5-6 and TRBJ2-7, with 7 bases identical to TRBD2. The material was CD8+ T cells sorted from blood, obtained at week 4, from a patient treated with tofacitinib. CDR3 protein: CASSLGVAGAAYEQYF. CDR3 in DNA: TGTGCCAGCAGCTTGGGGGTAGCGGGTGCCGCCTACGAGCAGTACTTC.